These 10 T cell receptor beta chains share one sample of origin, sequenced in a study of blood T cells in healthy people across ages. It was with a sample-barcoded 5' primer and a J-beta primer mix that a second PCR of about 6 to 11 cycles was run. A single record per CDR3 protein comes from TCRdb applying MiXCR to the 5' RACE reads. The repertoire consists of 1.5 million to 2 million distinct CDR3 sequences, with about 30% occurring once and the leading ten covering approximately 7.7%. Specimen: blood. Source of these receptors: a woman younger than 45 in good health.

The rearrangement links TRBV29-1 to TRBJ2-5, with 7 positions matching TRBD2. The V segment lost 6 bases and the J segment 5 bases; nucleotides outside the gene matches: 12. CDR3 length: 14 residues. In germline, CDR1 is SQVTM, CDR2 ANQGSEA. DNA of the CDR3: TGCAGCGTGCCCGGTCAGGGAGGGGTGGAGACCCAGTACTTC. This encodes CSVPGQGGVETQYF. The full variable domain, rest sourced from reference TRBV29-1 and TRBJ2-5, is SAVISQKPSRDICQRGTSLTIQCQVDSQVTMMFWYRQQPGQSLTLIATANQGSEATYESGFVIDKFPISRPNLTFSTLTVSNMSPEDSSIYLCSVPGQGGVETQYFGPGTRLLVL.

This chain connects TRBV12-3 or TRBV12-4 to TRBJ2-3; D assignment may be TRBD1 or TRBD2 (5 bases each). The CDR3 spans 15 residues. V was pared by 7 bases and J by 2 bases, with 16 bases between. This CDR3 reads CASTPRGGSTDTQYF. CDR3 sequence (DNA): TGTGCCAGCACCCCACGTGGGGGTTCCACAGATACGCAGTATTTT.

Worth noting for this clonotype: One end of the junction does not line up with germline, which may come from a read error. The rearrangement links TRBV15 to TRBJ1-1; 12 bases line up with TRBD1. Germline V gene data show CDR1 as LNHNV and CDR2 as YYDKDF (reference sequence). The CDR3 contains 18 residues. Here the CDR3 reads CAASRDLRDRGRDTEAFF. Here the CDR3 DNA reads TGTGCCGCCAGCAGAGATTTGCGGGACAGGGGGCGAGACACTGAAGCTTTCTTT.

This rearrangement joins TRBV7-2 to TRBJ2-1, with 9 nucleotides matching TRBD1. V shed 4 bases and J 7 bases; nucleotides not matched to a gene: 5. The CDR3 is 14 amino acids. Per the germline V gene, CDR1 is SGHTA and CDR2 is FQGNSA. CDR3 DNA sequence: TGTGCCAGCAGCTACCCGGGACAGGGTAATGAGCAGTTCTTC. Translating it yields CASSYPGQGNEQFF.

There are a few counts of this clonotype. The CDR3 coding sequence is TGTGCCAGCAGCAACGACCGCTCTGGGGCCAACGTCCTGACTTTC. As protein: CASSNDRSGANVLTF. The chain combines TRBV21-1 with TRBJ2-6. TRBV21-1 is flagged as a pseudogene. This CDR3 spans 15 amino acids.

This clonotype was seen only a few times. The V and J genes are TRBV27 and TRBJ2-5, with 13 bases aligning to TRBD2. Trimming took 4 bases from V and 4 from J; bases not matched to a gene: 6. This CDR3 has 16 residues. Germline CDR1 and CDR2: MNHEY and SMNVEV (reference sequence). The CDR3 protein is CASSSRLAGGAETQYF. The CDR3, as DNA: TGTGCCAGCAGTTCCAGACTAGCGGGAGGTGCAGAGACCCAGTACTTC.

This clonotype was recorded many times. The rearrangement links TRBV29-1 to TRBJ2-3; D is perhaps TRBD1 (5 bases). The CDR3 is made up of 15 amino acids. The V and J ends lost 3 bases and 3 bases respectively, with 16 bases between them. Per germline, CDR1 SQVTM and CDR2 ANQGSEA. The CDR3 region is CSVEVVGVYTDTQYF. For the CDR3, the DNA is TGCAGCGTTGAGGTGGTAGGGGTTTATACAGATACGCAGTATTTT.

This clonotype was seen a few times. The J gene is TRBJ1-1, the V gene TRBV5-6; no clear D. From germline, CDR1 is SGHDT and CDR2 YYEEEE. The CDR3 length is 15 residues. Trimming left V 4 bases short and J 1 base short, with 14 bases between. DNA for the CDR3: TGTGCCAGCAGCCCGACCCCGACACCGAACACTGAAGCTTTCTTT. Its translation: CASSPTPTPNTEAFF.

This clonotype has only a few counts. The V call is TRBV7-8, the J call TRBJ2-3; D gene uncertain. V lost 6 bases and J 0 bases, leaving 13 bases between the germline ends. Germline values: CDR1 SGHVS, CDR2 FQNEAQ. CDR3 length: 15 amino acids. The CDR3 region has the DNA TGTGCCAGCAGTTCCTCGGATCTTAGCACAGATACGCAGTATTTT. This sequence encodes CASSSSDLSTDTQYF.

In this sample, this clonotype turned up a few times. V gene TRBV6-5 combines with J gene TRBJ2-2; D is possibly TRBD1 (6 bases). Deletions cut 5 bases from V and 1 base from J, with 8 bases between. Germline V gives CDR1 MNHEY, CDR2 SVGAGI. The CDR3 has 14 residues. CDR3 in amino acids: CASSRDKNTGELFF. CDR3 nucleotides: TGTGCCAGCAGTAGGGACAAGAACACCGGGGAGCTGTTTTTT.